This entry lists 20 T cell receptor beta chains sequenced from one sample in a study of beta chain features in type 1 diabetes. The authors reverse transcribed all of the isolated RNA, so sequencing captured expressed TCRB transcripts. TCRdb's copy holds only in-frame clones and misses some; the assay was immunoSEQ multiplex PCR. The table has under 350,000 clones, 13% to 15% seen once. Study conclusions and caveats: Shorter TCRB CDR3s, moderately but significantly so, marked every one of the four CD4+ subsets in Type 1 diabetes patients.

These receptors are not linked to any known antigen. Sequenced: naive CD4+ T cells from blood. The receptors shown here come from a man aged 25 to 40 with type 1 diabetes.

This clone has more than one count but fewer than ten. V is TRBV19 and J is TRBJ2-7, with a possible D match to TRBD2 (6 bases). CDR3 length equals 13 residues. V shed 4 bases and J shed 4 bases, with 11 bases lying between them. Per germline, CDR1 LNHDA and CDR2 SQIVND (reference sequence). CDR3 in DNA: TGTGCCAGTAGTACGGGAGCGAAATACGAGCAGTACTTC. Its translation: CASSTGAKYEQYF.

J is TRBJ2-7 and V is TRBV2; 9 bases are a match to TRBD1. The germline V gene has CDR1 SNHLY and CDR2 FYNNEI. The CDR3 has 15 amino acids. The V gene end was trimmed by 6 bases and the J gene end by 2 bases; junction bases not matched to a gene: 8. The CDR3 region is CASRGGQGYAYEQYF. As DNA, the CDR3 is TGTGCCAGCAGAGGCGGACAGGGGTATGCCTACGAGCAGTACTTC.

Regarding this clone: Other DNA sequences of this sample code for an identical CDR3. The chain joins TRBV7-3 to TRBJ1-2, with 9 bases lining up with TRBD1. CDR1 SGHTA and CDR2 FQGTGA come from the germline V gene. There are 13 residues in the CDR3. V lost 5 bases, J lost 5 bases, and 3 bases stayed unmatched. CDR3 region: CASSPGQGYGYTF. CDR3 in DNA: TGTGCCAGCAGCCCGGGACAGGGATATGGCTACACCTTC.

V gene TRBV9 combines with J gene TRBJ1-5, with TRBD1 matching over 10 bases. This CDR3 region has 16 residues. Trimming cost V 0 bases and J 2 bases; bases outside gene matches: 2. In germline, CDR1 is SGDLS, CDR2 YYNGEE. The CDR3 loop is CASSVAGTGGNQPQHF. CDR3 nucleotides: TGTGCCAGCAGCGTAGCGGGGACAGGGGGCAATCAGCCCCAGCATTTT.

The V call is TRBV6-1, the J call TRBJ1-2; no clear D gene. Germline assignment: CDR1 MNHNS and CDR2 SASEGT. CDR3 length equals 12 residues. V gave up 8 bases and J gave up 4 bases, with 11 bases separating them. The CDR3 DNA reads TGTGCCAGCCGGGGAGATCCCTATGGCTACACCTTC. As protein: CASRGDPYGYTF.

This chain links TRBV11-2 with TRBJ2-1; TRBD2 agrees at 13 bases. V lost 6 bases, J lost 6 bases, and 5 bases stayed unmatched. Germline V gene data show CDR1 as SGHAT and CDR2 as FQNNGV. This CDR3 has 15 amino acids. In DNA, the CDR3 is TGTGCCAGCAGGCCCGGGACTAGCGGGATCAATGAGCAGTTCTTC. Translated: CASRPGTSGINEQFF.

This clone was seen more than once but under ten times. CDR3 nucleotides: TGCGCCAGCAGCCAAGATCCAGGGGGGTACTATGGCTACACCTTC. Translation gives CASSQDPGGYYGYTF. The V gene is TRBV4-3, the J gene TRBJ1-2; TRBD1 matches at 7 bases. Germline loops: CDR1 LGHNA, CDR2 YSLEER. The length of the CDR3 is 15 residues. V was pared by 0 bases and J by 3 bases, with 4 bases of the junction left unmatched.

The CDR3 here is CASRLTGPTEAFF. The CDR3 coding sequence is TGTGCCAGCAGGCTGACAGGGCCCACTGAAGCTTTCTTT. V gene TRBV7-9 combines with J gene TRBJ1-1, with 7 bases lining up with TRBD1. The CDR3 totals 13 residues. V was pared by 6 bases and J by 4 bases, with 5 bases of the junction left unmatched. Germline V lookup: CDR1 SEHNR, CDR2 FQNEAQ (reference sequence).

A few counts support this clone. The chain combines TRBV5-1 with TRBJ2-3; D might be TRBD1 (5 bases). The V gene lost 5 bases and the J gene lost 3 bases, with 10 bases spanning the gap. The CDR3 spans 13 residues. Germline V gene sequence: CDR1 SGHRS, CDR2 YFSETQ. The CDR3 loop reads CASSQQGTDTQYF. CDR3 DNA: TGCGCCAGCAGTCAGCAGGGAACAGATACGCAGTATTTT.

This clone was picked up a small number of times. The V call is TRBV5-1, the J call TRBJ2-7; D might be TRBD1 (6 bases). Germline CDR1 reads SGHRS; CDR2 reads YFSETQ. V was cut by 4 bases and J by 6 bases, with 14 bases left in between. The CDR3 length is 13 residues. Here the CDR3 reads CASSVGAPFEQYF. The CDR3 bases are TGCGCCAGCAGCGTGGGGGCCCCGTTCGAGCAGTACTTC.

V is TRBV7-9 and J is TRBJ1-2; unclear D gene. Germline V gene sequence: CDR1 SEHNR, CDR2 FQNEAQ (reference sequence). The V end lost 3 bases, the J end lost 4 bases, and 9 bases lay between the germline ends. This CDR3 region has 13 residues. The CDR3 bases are TGTGCCAGCAGCTTCCAAGCCTTCTATGGCTACACCTTC. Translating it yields CASSFQAFYGYTF.

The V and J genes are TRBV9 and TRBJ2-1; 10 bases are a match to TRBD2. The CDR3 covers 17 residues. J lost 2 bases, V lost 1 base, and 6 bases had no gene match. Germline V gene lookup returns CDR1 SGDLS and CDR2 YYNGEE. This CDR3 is CASSVSSGSRTYNEQFF. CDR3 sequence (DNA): TGTGCCAGCAGCGTATCTAGCGGGAGTAGGACCTACAATGAGCAGTTCTTC.

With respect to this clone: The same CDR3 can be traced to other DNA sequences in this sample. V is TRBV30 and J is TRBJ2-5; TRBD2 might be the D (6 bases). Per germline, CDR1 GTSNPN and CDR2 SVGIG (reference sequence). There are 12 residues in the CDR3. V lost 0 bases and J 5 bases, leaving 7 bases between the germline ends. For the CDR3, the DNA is TGTGCCTGGAGTGTACGGGGGGAGACCCAGTACTTC. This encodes CAWSVRGETQYF.

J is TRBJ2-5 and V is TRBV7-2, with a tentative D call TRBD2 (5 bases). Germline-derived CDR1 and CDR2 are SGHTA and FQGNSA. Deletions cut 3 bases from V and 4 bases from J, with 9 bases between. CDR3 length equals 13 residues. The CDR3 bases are TGTGCCAGCAGCTTTGGACTCCCAGAGACCCAGTACTTC. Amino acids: CASSFGLPETQYF.

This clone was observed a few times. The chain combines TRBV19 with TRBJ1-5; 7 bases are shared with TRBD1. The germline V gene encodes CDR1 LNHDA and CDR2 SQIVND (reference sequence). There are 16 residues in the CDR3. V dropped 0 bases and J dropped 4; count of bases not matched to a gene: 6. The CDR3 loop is CASSIDRGTVNQPQHF. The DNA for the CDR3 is TGTGCCAGTAGTATAGATAGGGGGACAGTGAATCAGCCCCAGCATTTT.

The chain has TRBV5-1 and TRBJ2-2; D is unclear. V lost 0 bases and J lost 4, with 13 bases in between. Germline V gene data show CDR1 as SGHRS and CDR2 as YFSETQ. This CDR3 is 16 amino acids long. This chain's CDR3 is CASSLVQLELTGELFF. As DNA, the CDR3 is TGCGCCAGCAGCTTGGTCCAACTTGAACTCACCGGGGAGCTGTTTTTT.

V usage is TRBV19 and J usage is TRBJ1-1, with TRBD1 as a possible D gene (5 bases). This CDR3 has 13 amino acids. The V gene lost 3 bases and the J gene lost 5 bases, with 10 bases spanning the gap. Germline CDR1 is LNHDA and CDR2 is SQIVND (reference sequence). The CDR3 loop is CASSIVSGTEAFF. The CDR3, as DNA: TGTGCCAGTAGTATTGTTTCAGGGACTGAAGCTTTCTTT.

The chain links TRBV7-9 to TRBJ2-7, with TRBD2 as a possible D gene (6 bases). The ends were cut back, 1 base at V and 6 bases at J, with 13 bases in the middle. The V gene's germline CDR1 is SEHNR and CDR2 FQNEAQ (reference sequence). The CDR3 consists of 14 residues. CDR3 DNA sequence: TGTGCCAGCAGCTTAGGACGGGGCGGGGCCGAGCAGTACTTC. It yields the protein CASSLGRGGAEQYF.

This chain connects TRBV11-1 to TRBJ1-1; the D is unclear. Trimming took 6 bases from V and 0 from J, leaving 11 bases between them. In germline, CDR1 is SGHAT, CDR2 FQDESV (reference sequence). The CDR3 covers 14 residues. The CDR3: CASRSREVNTEAFF. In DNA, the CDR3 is TGTGCCAGCAGGTCGCGGGAAGTGAACACTGAAGCTTTCTTT.

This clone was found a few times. CDR3 sequence (DNA): TGTGCCAGCAGCCTTAGCGGGAGTCTTGGAGAGACCCAGTACTTC. Translated: CASSLSGSLGETQYF. This chain links TRBV9 with TRBJ2-5; 9 bases match TRBD2. The CDR3 sequence is 15 residues long. The germline V gene encodes CDR1 SGDLS and CDR2 YYNGEE. After removal of 4 bases from V and 4 bases from J, the junction contained 8 bases not matched to a gene.